This T cell receptor beta chain was observed in a study of blood T cell repertoires in COVID-19. Study as a whole: The United States, Italy and Spain provided the acute and convalescent COVID-19 samples. The analysed material was cDNA or gDNA that came from T cells, B-cell-depleted T cells, or PBMCs.

In the authors' methods: Estimates of nucleated cell counts were drawn from the amplification of reference gene primers. Sequencing used immunoSEQ multiplex PCR; TCRdb keeps in-frame clones, though not all of them. V and J calls plus clone size are reproduced from that table; the DNA served to infer D and trimming. This sample has 49,000 or so clones; around 90% occur once, and the top ten carry 5% to 7%. V shed 4 bases and J 6 bases; nucleotides not matched to a gene: 4. The CDR3 runs to 14 residues. Looked up from germline, CDR1 is SGHRS and CDR2 is YFSETQ. The origin of this receptor is a man between 45 and 60 years old with active COVID-19. This chain connects TRBV5-1 to TRBJ1-6; TRBD1 matches at 7 bases. The specimen was peripheral blood. The CDR3 loop reads CASSTGTANSPLHF. The CDR3 DNA follows: TGCGCCAGCAGCACCGGGACAGCTAATTCACCCCTCCACTTT.